This TCR beta chain was observed in a study of blood T cell repertoires in COVID-19. As for the study in general: Some COVID-19 samples were acute and others convalescent; all came from the United States, Italy and Spain. PBMCs, B-cell-depleted T cells, or T cells provided the cDNA or gDNA that made up the material.

CDR3 length equals 13 residues. Per the original data handling: Estimation of nucleated cell counts relied on the amplification of reference gene primers. Libraries were prepared by immunoSEQ multiplex PCR; TCRdb keeps only in-frame clonotypes and omits some of them. For V, J and clone size, that table is used; D and trimming come from the DNA. The sample has about 73,000 clones, roughly 84% seen once. This TCR derives from a man older than 75 with active or convalescent COVID-19. The chain couples TRBV12-2 to TRBJ2-2; the table assigns TRBD2, which was not confirmed against the DNA. TRBV12-2 is reported as a pseudogene. Sequencing was done on a sample of peripheral blood. The CDR3 sequence: CASRLVIPGELFF. The CDR3 region has the DNA TGTGCAAGTCGCTTAGTAATTCCCGGGGAGCTGTTTTTT.